The clone carrying this T cell receptor beta chain was seen a few times. This entry belongs to a study of cytomegalovirus exposure and HLA in healthy donors. The CDR3 is 15 amino acids. J was trimmed by 5 bases and V by 2 bases; bases with no gene match: 6. Looked up from germline, CDR1 is SGHVS and CDR2 is FNYEAQ. Primers for the PCR totalled 60 Vbeta and 13 Jbeta. Only in-frame clones appear in the TCRdb table, and some are missing; sequencing was by immunoSEQ multiplex PCR. The sample contains 150,000 to 200,000 clones, about 70% of which appear only once. The specimen was PBMCs. The sequence derives from a woman in her thirties or forties in good health and CMV-seropositive. J is TRBJ2-5 and V is TRBV7-6, with TRBD2 matching 9 bases. This chain's CDR3 is CASSLSSGVRETQYF. CDR3 sequence (DNA): TGTGCCAGCAGCTTATCTAGCGGGGTCAGGGAGACCCAGTACTTC.